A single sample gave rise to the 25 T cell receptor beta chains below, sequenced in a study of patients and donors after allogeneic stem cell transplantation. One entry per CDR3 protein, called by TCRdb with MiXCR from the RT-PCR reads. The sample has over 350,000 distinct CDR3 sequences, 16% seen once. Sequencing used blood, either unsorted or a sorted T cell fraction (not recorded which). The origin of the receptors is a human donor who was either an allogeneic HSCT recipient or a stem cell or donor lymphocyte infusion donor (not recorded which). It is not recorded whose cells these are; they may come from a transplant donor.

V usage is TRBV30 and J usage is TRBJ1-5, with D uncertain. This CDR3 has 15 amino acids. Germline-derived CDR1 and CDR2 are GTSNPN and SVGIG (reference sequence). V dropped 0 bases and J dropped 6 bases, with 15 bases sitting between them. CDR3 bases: TGTGCCTGGAGTGTGCGGGGAGTTGTAGGTCAGCCCCAGCATTTT. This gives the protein CAWSVRGVVGQPQHF.

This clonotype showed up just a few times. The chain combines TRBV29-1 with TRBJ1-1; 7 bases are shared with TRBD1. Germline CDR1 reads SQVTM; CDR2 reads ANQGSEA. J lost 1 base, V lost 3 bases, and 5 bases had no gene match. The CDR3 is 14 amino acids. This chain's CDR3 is CSVDGDSPNTEAFF. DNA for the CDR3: TGCAGCGTTGACGGGGACAGCCCGAACACTGAAGCTTTCTTT.

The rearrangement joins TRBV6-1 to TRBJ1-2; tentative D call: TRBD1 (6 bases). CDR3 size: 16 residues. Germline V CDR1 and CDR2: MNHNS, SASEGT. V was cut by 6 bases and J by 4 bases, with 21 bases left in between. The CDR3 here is CASSRGRTTGSYGYTF. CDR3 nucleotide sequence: TGTGCCAGCAGCAGGGGACGGACTACGGGCAGCTATGGCTACACCTTC.

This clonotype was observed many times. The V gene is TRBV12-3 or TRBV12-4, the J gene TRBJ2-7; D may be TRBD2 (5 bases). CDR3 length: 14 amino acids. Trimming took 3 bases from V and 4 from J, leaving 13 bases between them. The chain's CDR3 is CASSFRGSIYEQYF. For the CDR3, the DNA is TGTGCCAGCAGTTTTCGAGGGAGTATATACGAGCAGTACTTC.

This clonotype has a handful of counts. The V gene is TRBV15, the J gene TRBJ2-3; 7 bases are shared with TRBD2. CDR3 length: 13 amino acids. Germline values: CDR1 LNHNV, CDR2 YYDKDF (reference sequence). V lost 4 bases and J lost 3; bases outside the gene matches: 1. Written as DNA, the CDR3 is TGTGCCACCAGCACGGGGGGAACAGATACGCAGTATTTT. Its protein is CATSTGGTDTQYF.

The CDR3 sequence: CASSPLGGNIQYF. The DNA of the CDR3 is TGTGCCAGCTCACCACTAGGAGGAAACATTCAGTACTTC. The gene calls are TRBV18 and TRBJ2-4; maybe TRBD2 (5 bases). CDR3 length: 13 residues. Per germline, CDR1 KGHSH and CDR2 LQKENI. V lost 1 base, J lost 6 bases, and 7 bases lay in between.

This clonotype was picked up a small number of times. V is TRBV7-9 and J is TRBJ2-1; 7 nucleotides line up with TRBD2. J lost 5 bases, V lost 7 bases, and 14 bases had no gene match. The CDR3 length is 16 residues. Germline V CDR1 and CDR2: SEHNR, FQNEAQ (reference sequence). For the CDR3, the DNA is TGTGCCAGCAACTCTGGGGCGCTAGCGGCGAACAATGAGCAGTTCTTC. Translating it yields CASNSGALAANNEQFF.

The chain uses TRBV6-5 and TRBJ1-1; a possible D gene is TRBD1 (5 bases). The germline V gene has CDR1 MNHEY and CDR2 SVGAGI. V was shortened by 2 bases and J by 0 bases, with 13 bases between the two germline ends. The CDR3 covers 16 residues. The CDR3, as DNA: TGTGCCAGCAGTTACCGATGGCAGGGAGTGAACACTGAAGCTTTCTTT. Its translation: CASSYRWQGVNTEAFF.

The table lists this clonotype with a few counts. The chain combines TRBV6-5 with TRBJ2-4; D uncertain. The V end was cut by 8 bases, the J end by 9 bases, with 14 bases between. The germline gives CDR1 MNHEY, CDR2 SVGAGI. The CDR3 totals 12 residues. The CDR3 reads CASGLVPGIQYF. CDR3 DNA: TGTGCCAGCGGTCTCGTCCCGGGCATTCAGTACTTC.

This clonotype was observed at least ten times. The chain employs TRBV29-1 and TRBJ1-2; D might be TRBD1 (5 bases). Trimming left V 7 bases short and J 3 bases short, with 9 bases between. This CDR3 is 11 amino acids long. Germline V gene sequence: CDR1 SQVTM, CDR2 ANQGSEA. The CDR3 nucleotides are TGCAGCGCCCGGGGCGACTATGGCTACACCTTC. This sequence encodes CSARGDYGYTF.

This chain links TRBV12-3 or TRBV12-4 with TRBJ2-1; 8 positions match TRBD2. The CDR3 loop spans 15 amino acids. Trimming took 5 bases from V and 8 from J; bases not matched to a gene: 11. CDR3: CASSHGGARRDEQFF. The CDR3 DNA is TGTGCCAGCAGTCACGGGGGGGCTAGGAGAGATGAGCAGTTCTTC.

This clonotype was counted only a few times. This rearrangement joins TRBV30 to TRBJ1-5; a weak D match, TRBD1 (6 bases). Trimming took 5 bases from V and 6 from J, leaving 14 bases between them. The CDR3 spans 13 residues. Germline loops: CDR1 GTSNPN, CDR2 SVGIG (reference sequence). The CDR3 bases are TGTGCCTGGGCGGAAACAGGGTCTCAGCCCCAGCATTTT. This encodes CAWAETGSQPQHF.

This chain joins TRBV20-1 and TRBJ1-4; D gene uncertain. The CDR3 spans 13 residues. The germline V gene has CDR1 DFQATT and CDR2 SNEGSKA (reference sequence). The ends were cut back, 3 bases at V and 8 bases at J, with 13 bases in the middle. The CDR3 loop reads CSARERSWEKLFF. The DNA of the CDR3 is TGCAGTGCTAGGGAGCGTAGTTGGGAAAAACTGTTTTTT.

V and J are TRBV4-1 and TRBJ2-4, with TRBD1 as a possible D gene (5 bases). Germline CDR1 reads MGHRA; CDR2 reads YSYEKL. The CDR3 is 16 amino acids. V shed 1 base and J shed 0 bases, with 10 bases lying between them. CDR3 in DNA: TGCGCCAGCAGCCAAGGGCAGGGCTTAGCCAAAAACATTCAGTACTTC. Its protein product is CASSQGQGLAKNIQYF.

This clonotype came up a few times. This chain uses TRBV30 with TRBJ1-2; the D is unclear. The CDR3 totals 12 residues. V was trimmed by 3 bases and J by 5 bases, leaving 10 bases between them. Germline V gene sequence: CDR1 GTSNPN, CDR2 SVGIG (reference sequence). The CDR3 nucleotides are TGTGCCTGGAGCCCCACCGGATATGGCTACACCTTC. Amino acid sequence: CAWSPTGYGYTF.

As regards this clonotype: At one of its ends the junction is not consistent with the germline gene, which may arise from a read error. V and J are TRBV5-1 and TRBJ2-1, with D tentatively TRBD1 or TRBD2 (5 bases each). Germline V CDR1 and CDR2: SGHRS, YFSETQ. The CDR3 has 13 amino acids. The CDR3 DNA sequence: TGCGCCAGCAGCATGGGGACGTACAGTGAGCAGTTCTTC. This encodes CASSMGTYSEQFF.

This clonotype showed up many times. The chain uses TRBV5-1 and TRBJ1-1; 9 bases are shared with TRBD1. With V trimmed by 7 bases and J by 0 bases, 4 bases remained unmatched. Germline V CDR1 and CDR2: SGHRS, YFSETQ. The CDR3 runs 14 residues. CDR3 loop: CASFTGGLNTEAFF. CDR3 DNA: TGCGCCAGCTTCACAGGGGGCCTGAACACTGAAGCTTTCTTT.

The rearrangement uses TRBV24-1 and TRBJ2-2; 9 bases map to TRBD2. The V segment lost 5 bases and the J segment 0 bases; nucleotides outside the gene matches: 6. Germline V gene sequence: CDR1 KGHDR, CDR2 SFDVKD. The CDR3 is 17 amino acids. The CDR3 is CATSGLAGIANTGELFF. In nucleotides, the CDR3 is TGTGCCACCAGTGGTCTAGCGGGGATAGCGAACACCGGGGAGCTGTTTTTT.

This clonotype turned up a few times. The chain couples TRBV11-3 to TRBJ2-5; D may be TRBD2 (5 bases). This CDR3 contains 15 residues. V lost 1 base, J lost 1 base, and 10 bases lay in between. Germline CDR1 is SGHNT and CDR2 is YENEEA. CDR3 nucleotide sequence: TGTGCCAGCAGCTTAGGAGGGAAAACCCAAGAGACCCAGTACTTC. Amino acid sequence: CASSLGGKTQETQYF.

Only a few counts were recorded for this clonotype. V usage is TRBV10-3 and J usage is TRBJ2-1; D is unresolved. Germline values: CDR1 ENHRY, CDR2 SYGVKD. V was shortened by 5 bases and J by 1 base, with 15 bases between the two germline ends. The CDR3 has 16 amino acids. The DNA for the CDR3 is TGTGCCATCAGTAGCGCTAGGATTCTTTCCTACAATGAGCAGTTCTTC. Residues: CAISSARILSYNEQFF.

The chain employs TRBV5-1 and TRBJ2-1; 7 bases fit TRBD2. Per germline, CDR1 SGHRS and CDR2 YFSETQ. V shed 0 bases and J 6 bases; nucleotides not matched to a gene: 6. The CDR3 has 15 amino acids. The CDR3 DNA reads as TGCGCCAGCAGCTTGGCTGCGGGAGTCAGCAATGAGCAGTTCTTC. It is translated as CASSLAAGVSNEQFF.

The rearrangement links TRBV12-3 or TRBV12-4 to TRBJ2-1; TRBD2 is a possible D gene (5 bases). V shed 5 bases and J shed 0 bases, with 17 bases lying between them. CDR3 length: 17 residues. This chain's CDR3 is CASSTPREIGSYNEQFF. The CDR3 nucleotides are TGTGCCAGCAGTACCCCTAGGGAGATTGGCTCCTACAATGAGCAGTTCTTC.

As DNA, the CDR3 is TGCAGCGAAAAGCCGGCCGGGACAGGGTACCACAATGAGCAGTTCTTC. Residues: CSEKPAGTGYHNEQFF. V is TRBV29-1 and J is TRBJ2-1, with TRBD1 matching over 9 bases. This CDR3 has 16 residues. V gave up 7 bases and J gave up 5 bases; unmatched junction bases: 15. Per the germline V gene, CDR1 is SQVTM and CDR2 is ANQGSEA.

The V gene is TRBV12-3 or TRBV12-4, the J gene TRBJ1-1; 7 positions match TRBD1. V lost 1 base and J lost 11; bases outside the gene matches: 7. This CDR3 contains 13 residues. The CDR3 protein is CASSLGPLQGAFF. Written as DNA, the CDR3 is TGTGCCAGCAGTTTAGGGCCCTTACAGGGGGCTTTCTTT.

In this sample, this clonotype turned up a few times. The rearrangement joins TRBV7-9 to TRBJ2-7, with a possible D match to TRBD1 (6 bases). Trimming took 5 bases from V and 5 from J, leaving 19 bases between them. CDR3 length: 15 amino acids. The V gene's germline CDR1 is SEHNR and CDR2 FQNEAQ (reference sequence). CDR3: CASSPIQGLHDEQYF. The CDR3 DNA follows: TGTGCCAGCAGCCCTATTCAGGGGCTCCACGACGAGCAGTACTTC.